This T cell receptor (beta chain) was identified in a study of T cells in Graves' hyperthyroidism and ophthalmopathy. The table lists this clonotype with many counts. Germline CDR1 SGHTS, CDR2 YDEGEE. Trimming removed 4 bases at V and 2 bases at J, with 16 bases between. CDR3 length: 16 amino acids. Researchers amplified the TCR beta CDR3 regions from RNA transcripts. Researchers ran a first-round RT-PCR on the TCR CDR3 using the HTBI primer set. MiXCR, run by TCRdb on the multiplex PCR reads, gives a single entry per CDR3 protein. The table records approximately 590,000 distinct CDR3 sequences, about 15% of them present only once.

Sequenced: blood. The source is a woman under 40 with Graves' hyperthyroidism. V and J are TRBV5-8 and TRBJ1-5, with D possibly matching TRBD1 (5 bases). In nucleotides, the CDR3 is TGTGCCAGCAGCAATTACGGGACGGCGGGCAATCAGCCCCAGCATTTT. This codes for CASSNYGTAGNQPQHF.